This is a list of T cell receptor beta chains from one sample in a study of shared clonotypes between healthy human individuals. Only in-frame clones appear in the TCRdb table, and some are missing; sequencing was by immunoSEQ multiplex PCR. The table lists 330,000 or so clones, roughly 80% of them singletons, with roughly 10% in the top ten. The specimen sequenced was memory CD4+ T cells sorted from blood. All receptors come from a man aged 25-45 years in good health. Both conserved end residues are part of each CDR3. The D gene is left open where the match is weak. A clone size is listed for some rows: how often the clone was seen (once, few, many), or a class if it is expanded.

>TRBD2|TRBV10-3|few|TRBJ2-1
CAISLNGLVVNNEQFF
TGTGCCATCAGTTTGAATGGACTAGTCGTTAACAATGAGCAGTTCTTC
>TRBD1|TRBV11-2|NA|TRBJ2-1
CASSSGTGKWNEQFF
TGTGCCAGCAGTTCCGGGACAGGGAAGTGGAATGAGCAGTTCTTC
>NA|TRBV30|NA|TRBJ1-5
CAWSVRGDQPQHF
TGTGCCTGGAGTGTACGAGGGGATCAGCCCCAGCATTTT
>NA|TRBV10-3|NA|TRBJ2-7
CAIGLGGVYEQYF
TGTGCCATCGGACTAGGGGGGGTCTACGAGCAGTACTTC
>NA|TRBV2|NA|TRBJ1-4
CATNNRGTNEKLFF
TGTGCCACCAACAACCGGGGAACTAATGAAAAACTGTTTTTT
>TRBD2|TRBV5-5|once|TRBJ2-7
CASSLELAGASEQYF
TGTGCCAGCAGCTTGGAACTAGCGGGAGCCTCCGAGCAGTACTTC
>NA|TRBV10-3|NA|TRBJ2-4
CAISESHQAKNIQYF
TGTGCCATCAGTGAGTCACACCAAGCCAAAAACATTCAGTACTTC
>NA|TRBV4-3|few|TRBJ1-2
CASSQSWAGNHYGYTF
TGCGCCAGCAGCCAATCGTGGGCCGGCAACCACTATGGCTACACCTTC
>TRBD1|TRBV7-2|NA|TRBJ2-5
CASSLAWTGVETQYF
TGTGCCAGCAGCTTAGCGTGGACAGGGGTTGAGACCCAGTACTTC
>NA|TRBV9|NA|TRBJ2-3
CASSVAAGETTDTQYF
TGTGCCAGCAGCGTAGCTGCAGGGGAAACGACAGATACGCAGTATTTT
>NA|TRBV5-1|once|TRBJ1-2
CASSLGSGSGYTF
TGCGCCAGCAGCTTGGGGAGCGGCTCTGGCTACACCTTC
>TRBD1|TRBV6-1|few|TRBJ2-1
CATSPGATGEGRFF
TGTGCCACCTCGCCAGGCGCGACAGGGGAAGGGCGGTTCTTC
>NA|TRBV30|NA|TRBJ2-7
CAWIPEWQGYEQYF
TGTGCCTGGATCCCCGAATGGCAGGGTTACGAGCAGTACTTC
>TRBD1|TRBV29-1|NA|TRBJ1-1
CSVSLGTGNTEAFF
TGCAGCGTTTCCCTAGGGACAGGGAACACTGAAGCTTTCTTT
>TRBD1|TRBV5-4|NA|TRBJ1-6
CASSLPGQGNSPLHF
TGTGCCAGCAGCTTGCCGGGACAGGGAAATTCACCCCTCCACTTT
>NA|TRBV5-5|NA|TRBJ1-4
CASSSPLRQRNEKLFF
TGTGCCAGCAGCTCACCCTTGAGACAAAGGAATGAAAAACTGTTTTTT
>NA|TRBV11-2|NA|TRBJ2-7
CASSLAAGTVNYEQYF
TGTGCCAGCAGCTTAGCTGCCGGGACCGTAAACTACGAGCAGTACTTC
>TRBD2|TRBV5-1|NA|TRBJ2-7
CASSLTSGSYEQYF
TGCGCCAGCAGCTTAACTAGCGGCTCCTACGAGCAGTACTTC
>NA|TRBV14|NA|TRBJ2-5
CASSPLGRGGGETQYF
TGTGCCAGCAGCCCGCTCGGTCGGGGCGGAGGAGAGACCCAGTACTTC
>NA|TRBV7-9|NA|TRBJ2-6
CASRQWGTPVKGGANVLTF
TGTGCCAGCAGGCAATGGGGGACTCCGGTCAAGGGTGGGGCCAACGTCCTGACTTTC
>NA|TRBV7-9|NA|TRBJ2-5
CASSPGLSQETQYF
TGTGCCAGCAGCCCTGGACTTTCGCAAGAGACCCAGTACTTC
>NA|TRBV9|NA|TRBJ2-3
CASSAAGSTDTQYF
TGTGCCAGCAGCGCGGCAGGGAGCACAGATACGCAGTATTTT
>NA|TRBV6-6|NA|TRBJ2-7
CASSYPTVQDYEQYF
TGTGCCAGCAGTTATCCCACCGTACAGGACTACGAGCAGTACTTC
>TRBD1|TRBV19|NA|TRBJ2-5
CASSRGGQIQETQYF
TGTGCCAGTAGTAGAGGGGGACAGATTCAAGAGACCCAGTACTTC
>TRBD1|TRBV9|NA|TRBJ2-5
CASSLDRGGETQYF
TGTGCCAGCAGCTTGGACAGGGGAGGGGAGACCCAGTACTTC
>NA|TRBV29-1|few|TRBJ2-3
CSVEISRVSDTQYF
TGCAGCGTTGAAATTTCGAGGGTTTCAGATACGCAGTATTTT
>TRBD1|TRBV7-7|NA|TRBJ2-3
CASSPGFQGAADTQYF
TGTGCCAGCAGCCCGGGCTTCCAGGGGGCGGCAGATACGCAGTATTTT
>TRBD2|TRBV5-1|NA|TRBJ2-1
CASSPGGTSGRIEQFF
TGCGCCAGCAGCCCGGGCGGGACTAGCGGGAGGATTGAGCAGTTCTTC
>TRBD2|TRBV10-3|few|TRBJ2-1
CAITPSEGLAGEVEQFF
TGTGCCATCACTCCCTCCGAGGGACTAGCGGGAGAGGTTGAGCAGTTCTTC
>NA|TRBV11-2|NA|TRBJ1-4
CASSPTGSYNEKLFF
TGTGCCAGCAGCCCTACAGGGTCCTATAATGAAAAACTGTTTTTT
>TRBD1|TRBV6-6|NA|TRBJ1-1
CASRPGQGAGGTEAFF
TGTGCCAGCAGGCCGGGACAGGGGGCAGGGGGCACTGAAGCTTTCTTT
>TRBD1|TRBV11-2|once|TRBJ2-7
CASSLEQGPYEQYF
TGTGCCAGCAGCTTAGAACAGGGGCCCTACGAGCAGTACTTC
>NA|TRBV7-2|many|TRBJ2-1
CASSLAGLYEQFF
TGTGCCAGCAGCTTAGCTGGGTTGTATGAGCAGTTCTTC
>NA|TRBV7-9|few|TRBJ1-5
CASSLGQPQDLSNQPQHF
TGTGCCAGCAGCTTAGGGCAGCCACAAGATCTAAGCAATCAGCCCCAGCATTTT
>TRBD1|TRBV7-2|NA|TRBJ1-2
CAITGTGRYTF
TGTGCCATCACAGGGACAGGGCGCTACACCTTC
>TRBD1|TRBV7-8|NA|TRBJ1-2
CASSLGQGRGYTF
TGTGCCAGCAGCTTAGGACAGGGTCGTGGCTACACCTTC
>NA|TRBV19|NA|TRBJ1-2
CASSKPGVNYGYTF
TGTGCCAGTAGCAAACCAGGCGTTAACTATGGCTACACCTTC